The 25 T cell receptor beta chains given below trace back to one sample, sequenced in a study of shared clonotypes between healthy human individuals. Assay used: immunoSEQ multiplex PCR; TCRdb lists only in-frame clones, some missing. The sample consists of about a million clones, approximately 80% of them appearing once. Sequenced input: memory CD4+ T cells sorted from blood. Subset given: CD45RA-negative fraction. The source is a man aged 18-30 years in good health.

The genes are TRBV30 and TRBJ1-6; 9 bases are a match to TRBD1. V shed 4 bases and J 3 bases; nucleotides not matched to a gene: 4. From germline, CDR1 is GTSNPN and CDR2 SVGIG (reference sequence). There are 15 residues in the CDR3. The CDR3 spells CAWTSTGGYNSPLHF. The CDR3 DNA reads as TGTGCCTGGACCTCGACAGGGGGCTATAATTCACCCCTCCACTTT.

The chain has TRBV29-1 and TRBJ1-3; D is unresolved. The CDR3 spans 14 residues. Trimming pared 1 base from V and 0 bases from J, leaving 7 bases between. Germline CDR1 is SQVTM and CDR2 is ANQGSEA. In DNA form, the CDR3 reads TGCAGCGTTGAAGGCGGAAACTCTGGAAACACCATATATTTT. Amino acid sequence: CSVEGGNSGNTIYF.

This clone was seen a few times. The chain is built from TRBV30 and TRBJ1-1, with TRBD1 matching over 8 bases. CDR3 length: 15 residues. V dropped 1 base and J dropped 1; count of bases not matched to a gene: 5. Germline CDR1 reads GTSNPN; CDR2 reads SVGIG (reference sequence). The CDR3 is CAWSDFDRGNTEAFF. DNA for the CDR3: TGTGCCTGGAGTGACTTCGACAGGGGGAACACTGAAGCTTTCTTT.

Notes on this clone: A much bigger clone sits one base away, suggesting this may be a read error. In the same sample, other DNA sequences code for this CDR3. CDR3 in DNA: TGTGCCAGCTCACCCGGGACAGGGGACACTGAAGCTTTCTTT. Amino acids: CASSPGTGDTEAFF. The V call is TRBV18, the J call TRBJ1-1; 10 bases are a match to TRBD1. The CDR3 covers 14 residues. The trim removed 3 bases at V and 3 bases at J, leaving 1 base unmatched. Per germline, CDR1 KGHSH and CDR2 LQKENI.

J is TRBJ2-6 and V is TRBV28; weak D call: TRBD1 (6 bases). Trimming stripped 5 bases from V and 1 base from J, with 9 bases between. This CDR3 region has 15 residues. Looked up from germline, CDR1 is MDHEN and CDR2 is SYDVKM. As DNA, the CDR3 is TGTGCCAGCAGTACTAGGGGGTCTGGGGCCAACGTCCTGACTTTC. As protein: CASSTRGSGANVLTF.

CDR3 nucleotide sequence: TGTGCCAGCCGCAGGGGGCCCACCGGGGAGCTGTTTTTT. It is translated as CASRRGPTGELFF. The V call is TRBV2, the J call TRBJ2-2; the match to TRBD1 covers 8 bases. V was pared by 8 bases and J by 4 bases, with 3 bases of the junction left unmatched. Looked up from germline, CDR1 is SNHLY and CDR2 is FYNNEI. The CDR3 has 13 residues.

The CDR3 loop reads CASSYGPTSTEAFF. For the CDR3, the DNA is TGTGCCAGCAGTTACGGACCGACGAGCACTGAAGCTTTCTTT. The chain employs TRBV7-3 and TRBJ1-1; no clear D. Germline V CDR1 and CDR2: SGHTA, FQGTGA. This CDR3 comprises 14 residues. V was pared by 6 bases and J by 4 bases, with 15 bases between.

V and J are TRBV10-3 and TRBJ1-5; D is ambiguous. CDR3 size: 15 residues. Per the germline V gene, CDR1 is ENHRY and CDR2 is SYGVKD. V dropped 0 bases and J dropped 3 bases, with 9 bases sitting between them. CDR3: CAISESIGDNQPQHF. The DNA for the CDR3 is TGTGCCATCAGTGAGTCGATCGGGGACAATCAGCCCCAGCATTTT.

J is TRBJ2-5 and V is TRBV5-1; 11 bases agree with TRBD2. CDR3 size: 16 residues. Germline CDR1 SGHRS, CDR2 YFSETQ. With V trimmed by 0 bases and J by 0 bases, 1 base remained unmatched. The CDR3 DNA sequence: TGCGCCAGCAGCTTGGGACTAGCGGGGTACCAAGAGACCCAGTACTTC. Protein: CASSLGLAGYQETQYF.

The gene calls are TRBV4-3 and TRBJ2-1, with a tentative D call TRBD2 (5 bases). The germline gives CDR1 LGHNA, CDR2 YSLEER. CDR3 length: 13 amino acids. Deletions cut 4 bases from V and 8 bases from J, with 12 bases between. This CDR3 reads CASSLEEGYEQFF. The CDR3 bases are TGCGCCAGCAGCCTCGAAGAGGGTTATGAGCAGTTCTTC.

The V call is TRBV7-2, the J call TRBJ2-1; possible D gene TRBD2, 5 bases. The V gene's germline CDR1 is SGHTA and CDR2 FQGNSA. Trimming removed 1 base at V and 8 bases at J, with 12 bases between. The CDR3 covers 14 residues. CDR3 residues: CASSLGASHHEQFF. In DNA, the CDR3 is TGTGCCAGCAGCTTAGGGGCTAGCCACCATGAGCAGTTCTTC.

J is TRBJ1-5 and V is TRBV2, with D possibly matching TRBD1 (6 bases). Per germline, CDR1 SNHLY and CDR2 FYNNEI. The CDR3 has 14 amino acids. Trimming cost V 2 bases and J 9 bases, with 14 bases left between them. The CDR3 DNA is TGTGCCAGCAGTGAAAGGGGGAGCCGGGGGCCCCAGCATTTT. Translation: CASSERGSRGPQHF.

This clone showed up just a few times. Other DNA sequences from this sample encode an identical CDR3 as well. The chain has TRBV4-1 and TRBJ1-3; tentatively, D is TRBD1 (5 bases). The V gene lost 1 base and the J gene lost 0 bases, with 7 bases spanning the gap. The V gene's germline CDR1 is MGHRA and CDR2 YSYEKL. This CDR3 has 15 residues. CDR3 region: CASSQGQLSGNTIYF. For the CDR3, the DNA is TGCGCCAGCAGCCAAGGACAGCTCTCTGGAAACACCATATATTTT.

The chain uses TRBV4-1 and TRBJ2-5, with D perhaps matching TRBD1 (6 bases). The CDR3 is 15 amino acids. Germline V gene data show CDR1 as MGHRA and CDR2 as YSYEKL. V lost 1 base, J lost 2 bases, and 11 bases lay in between. The CDR3 spells CASSQGRGVQETQYF. The CDR3 DNA is TGCGCCAGCAGCCAAGGCAGGGGTGTTCAAGAGACCCAGTACTTC.

The chain employs TRBV5-4 and TRBJ2-7, with D possibly matching TRBD2 (6 bases). V lost 0 bases and J lost 4, with 17 bases in between. CDR1 and CDR2 (germline): SGHNT, YYREEE (reference sequence). This CDR3 comprises 16 residues. The CDR3 sequence is CASSLGGTVDLYEQYF. DNA of the CDR3: TGTGCCAGCAGCTTGGGAGGGACTGTTGACCTTTACGAGCAGTACTTC. The full variable domain, its missing parts supplied by reference TRBV5-4 and TRBJ2-7, is ETGVTQSPTHLIKTRGQQVTLRCSSQSGHNTVSWYQQALGQGPQFIFQYYREEENGRGNFPPRFSGLQFPNYSSELNVNALELDDSALYLCASSLGGTVDLYEQYFGPGTRLTVT.

The chain employs TRBV18 and TRBJ2-5; 10 nucleotides line up with TRBD1. CDR3 length equals 17 residues. The germline gives CDR1 KGHSH, CDR2 LQKENI. V lost 6 bases, J lost 4 bases, and 14 bases stayed unmatched. For the CDR3, the DNA is TGTGCCAGCTCGTCTCTTAATCCGGGACAGGGGTCAGAGACCCAGTACTTC. Encoded protein: CASSSLNPGQGSETQYF.

Note on this clone: A much larger clonotype is one base distant, so this may be a read error. The chain uses TRBV7-9 and TRBJ1-6; D gene unclear. With 3 bases removed from V and 7 bases from J, the gap between germline ends came to 4 bases. The germline gives CDR1 SEHNR, CDR2 FQNEAQ (reference sequence). CDR3 length: 12 residues. Here the CDR3 reads CASSLENSPLHF. The CDR3 DNA follows: TGTGCCAGCAGCTTGGAGAATTCACCCCTCCACTTT.

The CDR3 DNA sequence: TGTGCCAGCCGCCCGACAGGGGCCGGTGGCTACACCTTC. This codes for CASRPTGAGGYTF. The rearrangement links TRBV9 to TRBJ1-2; the match to TRBD1 covers 8 bases. CDR1 is SGDLS and CDR2 is YYNGEE in the germline V gene. The trim removed 7 bases at V and 7 bases at J, leaving 9 bases unmatched. This CDR3 contains 13 residues.

The rearrangement links TRBV30 to TRBJ2-1; 9 nucleotides line up with TRBD2. In germline, CDR1 is GTSNPN, CDR2 SVGIG (reference sequence). Trimming removed 3 bases from V and 7 bases from J; junction bases left unmatched: 7. The CDR3 is 14 amino acids. This CDR3 is CAWRRGGTLNEQFF. CDR3 coding DNA: TGTGCCTGGAGGCGGGGGGGCACGCTAAATGAGCAGTTCTTC. Looking up the rest from reference TRBV30 and TRBJ2-1 gives the full variable domain: SQTIHQWPATLVQPVGSPLSLECTVEGTSNPNLYWYRQAAGRGLQLLFYSVGIGQISSEVPQNLSASRPQDRQFILSSKKLLLSDSGFYLCAWRRGGTLNEQFFGPGTRLTVL.

V gene TRBV11-1 combines with J gene TRBJ2-7; the D gene is possibly TRBD2 (5 bases). The CDR3 runs to 12 residues. V was trimmed by 1 base and J by 6 bases, leaving 7 bases between them. The germline gives CDR1 SGHAT, CDR2 FQDESV (reference sequence). The CDR3 region is CASSLGGSEQYF. Written as DNA, the CDR3 is TGTGCCAGCAGCTTAGGTGGGAGCGAGCAGTACTTC.

This rearrangement joins TRBV5-1 to TRBJ2-3; 7 bases line up with TRBD2. Germline CDR1 is SGHRS and CDR2 is YFSETQ. The CDR3 extends over 14 amino acids. J lost 6 bases, V lost 0 bases, and 4 bases had no gene match. CDR3 nucleotides: TGCGCCAGCAGCTTGGTCCGGACTAGGGATACGCAGTATTTT. Its protein is CASSLVRTRDTQYF.

This chain uses TRBV6-5 with TRBJ1-6; D may be TRBD1 (6 bases). The CDR3 extends over 13 amino acids. V lost 2 bases to trimming and J lost 11 bases, with 10 bases between them. The germline V gene has CDR1 MNHEY and CDR2 SVGAGI. The CDR3 coding sequence is TGTGCCAGCAGTTACCAGGGGAGGACACCCCTCCACTTT. Translated, it gives CASSYQGRTPLHF.

The chain links TRBV7-2 to TRBJ2-5; possibly TRBD1 for D (6 bases). The CDR3 contains 14 residues. The germline V gene has CDR1 SGHTA and CDR2 FQGNSA. V was trimmed by 2 bases and J by 1 base, leaving 8 bases between them. The CDR3 here is CASSLLGGQETQYF. In nucleotides, the CDR3 is TGTGCCAGCAGCTTACTAGGGGGCCAAGAGACCCAGTACTTC.

This chain connects TRBV6-6 to TRBJ2-3; D gene unclear. CDR1 and CDR2 (germline): MNHNY, SVGAGI (reference sequence). CDR3 length: 15 residues. The V gene lost 0 bases and the J gene lost 0 bases, with 7 bases spanning the gap. CDR3 DNA: TGTGCCAGCAGTTACTCGGACGGCAGCACAGATACGCAGTATTTT. It yields the protein CASSYSDGSTDTQYF.

The J gene is TRBJ2-1, the V gene TRBV4-1; 9 bases align to TRBD2. Per germline, CDR1 MGHRA and CDR2 YSYEKL. J was trimmed by 1 base and V by 4 bases; bases with no gene match: 5. This CDR3 contains 16 residues. The CDR3 nucleotides are TGCGCCAGCAGCCGGCCAGCGGGAGGTTCCTACAATGAGCAGTTCTTC. It translates to CASSRPAGGSYNEQFF.